The present T cell receptor beta chain was sequenced within a study of blood T cells in healthy people across ages. Sample-barcoded 5' priming and a J-beta primer mix drove a second PCR of roughly 7 to 11 cycles. In TCRdb, the 5' RACE reads were re-called with MiXCR into one record per CDR3 protein. This table holds some 1.8 million distinct CDR3 sequences, about 39% found once. V was shortened by 4 bases and J by 1 base, with 13 bases between the two germline ends. CDR3 length: 15 residues. Germline CDR1 and CDR2: MNHEY and SVGEGT. In regard to this clonotype: Its antigen is as yet unknown.

Points from the study as a whole: One million T cells yielded diversity estimates that were considered underestimates. The percentage of naive T cells correlated strongly with TCR beta diversity.

The origin of this receptor is a human donor in good health. The rearrangement uses TRBV6-2 or TRBV6-3 and TRBJ1-2; possible D gene TRBD1, 6 bases. Sequenced sample: blood. CDR3 in amino acids: CASSFRQDLNYGYTF. The CDR3 region has the DNA TGTGCCAGCAGTTTTCGACAGGACCTTAACTATGGCTACACCTTC.